There are a few counts of the clone carrying this TCR beta chain. Antigen: not known. Trimming shortened V by 6 bases and J by 4 bases, and 12 bases separated the two germline ends. CDR1 is SNHLY and CDR2 is FYNNEI in the germline V gene. The CDR3 runs 13 residues. These data are taken from a study of regulatory T cells in long-lasting Graves disease. Study-level background: The study counted Graves' disease as persistent given over 5 years of antithyroid drugs and positive TSH receptor antibodies. Study-level results: Public clonotype sharing was higher in persistent than newly diagnosed patients. TRBV28, TRBJ1-2 and TRBJ2-5 emerged as the favored segments in persistent disease.

Time point in this sample: persistent/refractory GD, antithyroid drugs over 5 years with positive TRAb. From RNA extracted from PBMCs, the TCR library was made. Building of the TCR beta libraries involved iRepertoire HTBI primers and Arm-PCR of CDR3 regions. One entry per CDR3 protein, called by TCRdb with MiXCR from the multiplex PCR reads. The sample has approximately 690,000 distinct CDR3 sequences, around 30% seen once. The specimen was peripheral blood mononuclear cells (PBMCs), collected when the disease was refractory, from a patient treated with antithyroid drugs. The TCR originated in a female donor with Graves disease. The chain employs TRBV2 and TRBJ1-2; D might be TRBD1 (5 bases). Here the CDR3 reads CASRGARLYGYTF. CDR3 nucleotide sequence: TGTGCCAGCAGAGGGGCCAGACTCTATGGCTACACCTTC.